A selection of T cell receptor beta chains follows, all from one sample in a study of brain T cells in children with intractable seizures. Profiling relied on immunoSEQ multiplex PCR, and the TCRdb table lists in-frame clones only, not all of them. This repertoire shows 300,000 to 400,000 clones, over 90% found once; its top ten account for 5.5% to 6%. This specimen consisted of peripheral blood, obtained roughly 5 months after surgery. These receptors all come from a boy younger than two with tuberous sclerosis and intractable seizures. Each CDR3 is given with its conserved first and last residue. The D gene is left open where the match is weak. Rows give clone size only sometimes, using once, few, many, or a class for an expanded clone.

abundance: NA
j_gene: TRBJ1-5
v_gene: TRBV24-1
d_gene: NA
CDR3nt: TGTGCCACCAGTGATTGCGGGGTCCCCAATCAGCCCCAGCATTTT
CDR3aa: CATSDCGVPNQPQHF

abundance: NA
j_gene: TRBJ1-5
v_gene: TRBV3-1/TRBV3-2
d_gene: NA
CDR3nt: TGTGCCAGCAGCCAAGCTCGGGACAGCAATCAGCCCCAGCATTTT
CDR3aa: CASSQARDSNQPQHF

abundance: NA
j_gene: TRBJ1-6
v_gene: TRBV30
d_gene: NA
CDR3nt: TGTGCCTGGAATATTTACAGGGTGGGCTCACCCCTCCACTTT
CDR3aa: CAWNIYRVGSPLHF

abundance: NA
j_gene: TRBJ2-5
v_gene: TRBV11-3
d_gene: NA
CDR3nt: TGTGCCAGCAGCTTAGTGGGGGAAGAGACCCAGTACTTC
CDR3aa: CASSLVGEETQYF

abundance: NA
j_gene: TRBJ1-1
v_gene: TRBV7-3
d_gene: NA
CDR3nt: TGTGCCAGCAGCTTAGTGTCAGGGCTGAACACTGAAGCTTTCTTT
CDR3aa: CASSLVSGLNTEAFF

abundance: NA
j_gene: TRBJ2-1
v_gene: TRBV7-3
d_gene: NA
CDR3nt: TGTGCCAGCAGCTTAGTGTCCGGAGGGTATGAGCAGTTCTTC
CDR3aa: CASSLVSGGYEQFF

abundance: NA
j_gene: TRBJ1-2
v_gene: TRBV15
d_gene: NA
CDR3nt: TGTGCCACCAGCAGAGATAGGGTTTTGTATGGCTACACCTTC
CDR3aa: CATSRDRVLYGYTF

abundance: NA
j_gene: TRBJ1-1
v_gene: TRBV30
d_gene: NA
CDR3nt: TGTGCCTGGAGTGTAACAACTACCGTGGCTTTCTTT
CDR3aa: CAWSVTTTVAFF

abundance: NA
j_gene: TRBJ2-1
v_gene: TRBV19
d_gene: NA
CDR3nt: TGTGCCAGTAGTATAATCGTCGGGGCTAGCGTCGGCTCCTACAATGAGCAGTTCTTC
CDR3aa: CASSIIVGASVGSYNEQFF

abundance: once
j_gene: TRBJ2-3
v_gene: TRBV11-1
d_gene: NA
CDR3nt: TGTGCCAGCGGTCACACAGATACGCAGTATTTT
CDR3aa: CASGHTDTQYF

abundance: NA
j_gene: TRBJ2-3
v_gene: TRBV7-6
d_gene: NA
CDR3nt: TGTGCCAGCAGCTTCGAGAGCGGTCCGGATACGCAGTATTTT
CDR3aa: CASSFESGPDTQYF

abundance: NA
j_gene: TRBJ2-1
v_gene: TRBV4-1
d_gene: NA
CDR3nt: TGCGCCAGCAGCCAAGATGGGTTAGCCCCCAATGAGCAGTTCTTC
CDR3aa: CASSQDGLAPNEQFF

abundance: NA
j_gene: TRBJ1-4
v_gene: TRBV4-1
d_gene: NA
CDR3nt: TGCGCCAGCAGCCAAGTTCCAGACGCTGGAAAACTGTTTTTT
CDR3aa: CASSQVPDAGKLFF

abundance: NA
j_gene: TRBJ1-4
v_gene: TRBV11-3
d_gene: NA
CDR3nt: TGTGCCAGCAGCTTAGACAGGGGAAGGGGAAAACTGTTTTTT
CDR3aa: CASSLDRGRGKLFF